The 26 T cell receptor beta chains reported below all come from one sample, sequenced in a study of blood T cells in healthy people across ages. Combining a sample-barcoded 5' primer with a J-beta primer mix, a second PCR ran for roughly 7 to 11 cycles. TCRdb redid the calling of the 5' RACE reads with MiXCR, one entry per CDR3 protein. The sample holds roughly 900,000 distinct CDR3 sequences, 29% seen once. Sequenced: blood. The receptor source for this set is a woman of 80 years or more in good health.

This clonotype was observed many times. This sequence joins TRBV20-1 and TRBJ2-1; TRBD2 matches at 12 bases. Germline V gene data show CDR1 as DFQATT and CDR2 as SNEGSKA (reference sequence). The CDR3 extends over 13 amino acids. The V and J ends lost 7 bases and 9 bases, in that order; junction bases with no gene match: 7. DNA for the CDR3: TGCAGTGGGGCTAGCGGGGGGGAGATTGAGCAGTTCTTC. Translated, it gives CSGASGGEIEQFF.

This rearrangement joins TRBV11-1 to TRBJ1-1; D gene ambiguous. Per germline, CDR1 SGHAT and CDR2 FQDESV (reference sequence). The germline V and J ends were trimmed by 0 bases and 8 bases, with 10 bases remaining between them. There are 13 residues in the CDR3. DNA of the CDR3: TGTGCCAGCAGCTTAGCTTTGGGTATAGAAGCTTTCTTT. Translating gives CASSLALGIEAFF.

Concerning this clonotype itself: A much larger clone lies a single base off, so this may be a read error. CDR3 in DNA: TGTGCCAGCAGGCGGACAGGGGGAGGCACAGATACGCGGTATTTT. This codes for CASRRTGGGTDTRYF. This chain links TRBV12-3 or TRBV12-4 with TRBJ2-3, with 10 bases that match TRBD1. The CDR3 runs to 15 residues.

The V gene is TRBV7-9, the J gene TRBJ2-7; D call uncertain. V lost 3 bases, J lost 10 bases, and 10 bases lay in between. The CDR3 extends over 11 amino acids. CDR1 and CDR2 (germline): SEHNR, FQNEAQ (reference sequence). The CDR3 nucleotides are TGTGCCAGCAGCTTTTCTCAACCCCAGTACTTC. This gives the protein CASSFSQPQYF. Full variable domain (remainder filled in from reference TRBV7-9 and TRBJ2-7): DTGVSQNPRHKITKRGQNVTFRCDPISEHNRLYWYRQTLGQGPEFLTYFQNEAQLEKSRLLSDRFSAERPKGSFSTLEIQRTEQGDSAMYLCASSFSQPQYFGPGTRLTVT.

This clonotype was counted once. This may stem from a read error, because a much larger clone lies one nucleotide away. The rearrangement links TRBV7-9 to TRBJ2-6; 10 bases are a match to TRBD1. Germline V gene sequence: CDR1 SEHNR, CDR2 FQNEAQ (reference sequence). CDR3 length: 19 amino acids. As DNA, the CDR3 is TGTGCCAGCAGCGCCCGGGACAGGGGAATCCCTCGAAGGGCCAACGTCCGGACTTTC. Protein product: CASSARDRGIPRRANVRTF.

This clonotype was counted many times. The CDR3 spells CSAIQGSRNQPQHF. The CDR3 nucleotides read TGCAGTGCTATACAGGGGTCACGCAATCAGCCCCAGCATTTT. V usage is TRBV20-1 and J usage is TRBJ1-5, with 7 bases aligning to TRBD1. Trimming at V came to 4 bases and at J to 2 bases, leaving 5 bases not matched to a gene. The CDR3 length is 14 residues. Germline V lookup: CDR1 DFQATT, CDR2 SNEGSKA (reference sequence).

V gene TRBV7-8 combines with J gene TRBJ1-2, with D tentatively TRBD1 (6 bases). This CDR3 comprises 15 residues. Trimming cost V 5 bases and J 2 bases, with 15 bases left between them. Germline CDR1 is SGHVS and CDR2 is FQNEAQ. The CDR3 loop reads CASSARVDRNYGYTF. In DNA form, the CDR3 reads TGTGCCAGCAGCGCGAGGGTCGACAGGAACTATGGCTACACCTTC.

The genes are TRBV5-1 and TRBJ2-4, with D hard to call. Matching the DNA end better, TRBJ2-5 makes the J call doubtful. The CDR3 contains 14 residues. Looked up from germline, CDR1 is SGHRS and CDR2 is YFSETQ. This CDR3 is CASSWKDGKETQYF. The CDR3 bases are TGCGCCAGCAGCTGGAAGGACGGAAAAGAGACCCAGTACTTC.

A remark on this clonotype: Since no conserved phenylalanine or tryptophan closes the CDR3, a read error is the likely cause. The DNA for the CDR3 is TGTGCCACCAGTTACGACAGGGTGGAAGGCTACACCTGC. This codes for CATSYDRVEGYTC. This chain uses TRBV24-1 with TRBJ1-2, with 7 bases aligning to TRBD1. CDR1 KGHDR and CDR2 SFDVKD come from the germline V gene. The CDR3 is 13 amino acids. V was clipped by 6 bases and J by 8 bases; unmatched bases: 8.

In this sample, this clonotype turned up a few times. This rearrangement joins TRBV20-1 to TRBJ2-5; possibly TRBD1 for D (6 bases). Per germline, CDR1 DFQATT and CDR2 SNEGSKA (reference sequence). Trimming took 3 bases from V and 6 from J, leaving 20 bases between them. The CDR3 is made up of 15 amino acids. CDR3 in amino acids: CSASIRGIRIKTQYF. Written as DNA, the CDR3 is TGCAGTGCTAGTATCAGGGGAATTCGGATAAAGACCCAGTACTTC.

The J gene is TRBJ1-1, the V gene TRBV20-1, with D possibly matching TRBD1 (5 bases). Deletions cut 0 bases from V and 11 bases from J, with 13 bases between. Germline V CDR1 and CDR2: DFQATT, SNEGSKA (reference sequence). The CDR3 length is 12 residues. The CDR3 DNA follows: TGCAGTGCTAGAGACAGGGTTGGGTGGGCTTTCTTT. Translation: CSARDRVGWAFF.

The V gene is TRBV21-1, the J gene TRBJ2-7; the table calls TRBD1, which could not be checked here. TRBV21-1 is shown as a pseudogene. The CDR3 contains 21 residues. As DNA, the CDR3 is TGTGCCAGCAGGATTCCCGTTTTCAGGGGGCCTAAAGGCTTCACCTCCTACGAGCAGTACTTC. Its protein is CASRIPVFRGPKGFTSYEQYF.

The table lists this clonotype with many counts. The V and J genes are TRBV20-1 and TRBJ1-1; D may be TRBD1 (6 bases). V was pared by 3 bases and J by 0 bases, with 14 bases between. CDR1 and CDR2 (germline): DFQATT, SNEGSKA (reference sequence). CDR3 length equals 15 residues. This CDR3 is CSASYTGRMNTEAFF. DNA for the CDR3: TGCAGTGCTAGTTATACAGGGCGGATGAACACTGAAGCTTTCTTT.

A remark on this clonotype: Since a much larger clone is just one base distant, this may be a read error. The V gene is TRBV20-1, the J gene TRBJ2-1; the match to TRBD2 covers 10 bases. Trimming took 5 bases from V and 7 from J; bases not matched to a gene: 8. This CDR3 has 14 residues. Germline V CDR1 and CDR2: DFQATT, SNEGSKA (reference sequence). CDR3 protein: CSARQGTSENEQFF. DNA of the CDR3: TGCAGTGCTCGACAGGGGACTAGCGAAAATGAGCAGTTCTTC.

Notes on this clonotype: This clone may be a read error of a much larger clone one base away. V usage is TRBV4-3 and J usage is TRBJ2-1; TRBD1 is a possible D gene (5 bases). Looked up from germline, CDR1 is LGHNA and CDR2 is YSLEER. Trimming removed 2 bases from V and 5 bases from J, with 10 bases in between. The CDR3 length is 14 residues. The CDR3 spells CASSQRGPHNEQFF. DNA for the CDR3: TGCGCCAGCAGCCAAAGGGGTCCCCACAATGAGCAGTTCTTC.

This clonotype was detected many times. In DNA form, the CDR3 reads TGTGCCAGCAGCTTCTTAGGCCCCGCATCGGATACGCAGTATTTT. Its protein product is CASSFLGPASDTQYF. J is TRBJ2-3 and V is TRBV7-2, with no clear D. This CDR3 is built from 15 residues. V lost 3 bases, J lost 6 bases, and 16 bases lay in between. Germline V gives CDR1 SGHTA, CDR2 FQGNSA.

This clonotype was recorded at least ten times. CDR3 nucleotide sequence: TGTGCCAGCTGCGGGGGGGCCCAAGATACGCAGTATTTT. The encoded protein is CASCGGAQDTQYF. The rearrangement links TRBV28 to TRBJ2-3; the match to TRBD2 covers 9 bases. Germline V gene lookup returns CDR1 MDHEN and CDR2 SYDVKM. The length of the CDR3 is 13 residues. Unmatched junction bases numbered 5, after V lost 8 bases and J lost 5 bases.

As for this clonotype: A much larger clonotype is one base distant, so this may be a read error. The genes are TRBV15 and TRBJ2-5; D is possibly TRBD2 (6 bases). The ends were cut back, 7 bases at V and 3 bases at J, with 9 bases in the middle. The CDR3 contains 12 residues. Germline V gene sequence: CDR1 LNHNV, CDR2 YYDKDF (reference sequence). CDR3 residues: CATNPGEETQYF. The CDR3 nucleotides are TGTGCCACCAACCCGGGGGAAGAGACCCAGTACTTC.

This clonotype came up a few times. The junction differs from germline at one of its ends, possibly a read error. The genes are TRBV20-1 and TRBJ2-4; D could derive from TRBD1 or TRBD2 (6 bases each). TRBJ2-7 matches the DNA end more closely, so the J call is doubtful. The CDR3 runs 16 residues. Germline CDR1 is DFQATT and CDR2 is SNEGSKA (reference sequence). Here the CDR3 reads CGARGEEASAPYEQYF. The DNA for the CDR3 is TGCGGTGCTAGGGGGGAGGAGGCTAGCGCCCCCTACGAGCAGTACTTC.

This chain joins TRBV20-1 and TRBJ2-5; TRBD1 is a possible D gene (5 bases). The V gene lost 1 base and the J gene lost 4 bases, with 10 bases spanning the gap. The CDR3 has 13 amino acids. Germline values: CDR1 DFQATT, CDR2 SNEGSKA (reference sequence). CDR3 loop: CSARGGRLETQYF. As DNA, the CDR3 is TGCAGTGCTAGAGGGGGCAGGTTAGAGACCCAGTACTTC.

This clonotype was recorded many times. This rearrangement joins TRBV6-1 to TRBJ2-3; tentatively, D is TRBD2 (6 bases). CDR1 and CDR2 from the germline V gene are MNHNS and SASEGT. This CDR3 is 15 amino acids long. V gave up 8 bases and J gave up 2 bases, with 17 bases separating them. The CDR3 DNA reads as TGTGCCAGCCGAGGGACGGGAGCCCCCACAGATACGCAGTATTTT. Its translation: CASRGTGAPTDTQYF.

This rearrangement joins TRBV6-5 to TRBJ2-3; 13 bases are shared with TRBD2. CDR1 is MNHEY, CDR2 SVGAGI, per germline. With 6 bases clipped from V and 1 base from J, the junction kept 4 bases outside the gene matches. This CDR3 is built from 16 residues. The CDR3 DNA sequence: TGTGCCAGCAGAACTGGACTAGCGGGGGGCACAGATACGCAGTATTTT. Its protein product is CASRTGLAGGTDTQYF.

J is TRBJ1-2 and V is TRBV6-6; D ambiguous. CDR3 size: 12 residues. Germline-derived CDR1 and CDR2 are MNHNY and SVGAGI (reference sequence). The ends were cut back, 2 bases at V and 12 bases at J, with 13 bases in the middle. The CDR3, as DNA: TGTGCCAGCAGTTACGGTGGACCCGGGAACACCTTC. It encodes CASSYGGPGNTF.

This clonotype appeared many times. V and J are TRBV7-9 and TRBJ2-5, with 13 bases identical to TRBD2. Germline values: CDR1 SEHNR, CDR2 FQNEAQ (reference sequence). The trim removed 5 bases at V and 5 bases at J, leaving 8 bases unmatched. The CDR3 is 16 residues long. The DNA for the CDR3 is TGTGCCAGCAGCGAGGGACTAGCGGGGACTGCGGAGACCCAGTACTTC. Encoded protein: CASSEGLAGTAETQYF.

This clonotype was picked up many times. The chain employs TRBV18 and TRBJ2-5; D is undetermined. The V and J ends lost 8 bases and 1 base respectively, with 2 bases between them. Germline lookup yields CDR1 KGHSH and CDR2 LQKENI. The CDR3 sequence is 10 residues long. The CDR3 bases are TGTGCCAGCAGCCAAGAGACCCAGTACTTC. Protein product: CASSQETQYF.

This clonotype was recorded many times. The V call is TRBV6-2 or TRBV6-3, the J call TRBJ2-7, with TRBD1 matching over 10 bases. J was trimmed by 6 bases and V by 7 bases; bases with no gene match: 9. The CDR3 consists of 14 residues. The germline gives CDR1 MNHEY, CDR2 SVGEGT. The CDR3 sequence: CASTSPGQGSEQYF. DNA of the CDR3: TGTGCCAGCACCTCTCCGGGACAGGGGTCCGAGCAGTACTTC.